The clone carrying this TCR beta chain showed up just a few times. These data come from a study of blood T cell repertoires in COVID-19. The CDR3 loop spans 17 amino acids. The ends lost 3 bases at V and 6 bases at J; junction bases unmatched: 13. From germline, CDR1 is KGHDR and CDR2 SFDVKD. Residents of about two dozen US areas, aged about 18 to 89 years, made up the participants. Participants' reported clinical history set cohort assignment. In the original analysis: Counts of nucleated cells, estimated from reference gene primer amplification, were obtained. Profiling relied on immunoSEQ multiplex PCR, and the TCRdb table lists in-frame clones only, not all of them. The DNA was the basis for D and trimming; V, J and clone size are from that table. The sample shows 400,000 to 450,000 clones, 80% to 90% of them seen only once.

The sample was PBMCs or T cells enriched from blood (not recorded which). This rearrangement joins TRBV24-1 to TRBJ2-1; 7 positions match TRBD1. This receptor was identified in a man aged 25 to 40 who had recovered from COVID-19. The CDR3 coding sequence is TGTGCCACCAGTGATCCTACTATGACAGGGCTCATCAATGAGCAGTTCTTC. It translates to CATSDPTMTGLINEQFF.